Listed below are T cell receptor beta chains from one sample, sequenced in a study of T-cell memory formation after mild COVID-19. TCRdb itself ran the 5' RACE reads through MiXCR, one entry per CDR3 protein. The table records around 340,000 distinct CDR3 sequences, approximately 15% of them present only once. Sequenced: PBMCs or a T cell subset sorted from them (not recorded which). The receptors stem from a man between 18 and 35 years old who had mild COVID-19 (a few samples of this study predate the infection). Cell type and time point are not known. Each CDR3 is given with its conserved first and last residue. The D gene is left open where the match is weak. Rows may omit the clone size; those that give it use once, few, many or a size class.

size: -
J: TRBJ2-6
D: TRBD1
V: TRBV5-8
DNA: TGTGCCAGCAGCCCCTGGACAGGGGGCCCTGGGGCCAACGTCCTGACTTTC
CDR3: CASSPWTGGPGANVLTF

size: -
J: TRBJ2-1
D: -
V: TRBV7-9
DNA: TGTGCCAGCAGCTTACGGTACCCTGAGCAGTTCTTC
CDR3: CASSLRYPEQFF

size: -
J: TRBJ1-6
D: -
V: TRBV30
DNA: TGTGCCTGGAGTGTTGAGGGACATTCACCCCTCCACTTT
CDR3: CAWSVEGHSPLHF

size: few
J: TRBJ1-3
D: -
V: TRBV7-2
DNA: TGTGCCAGCAGCCAATCGCCCGGAAACACCATATATTTT
CDR3: CASSQSPGNTIYF

size: few
J: TRBJ1-1
D: -
V: TRBV24-1
DNA: TGTGCCACCTCTGCAGGGACTGAAGCTTTCTTT
CDR3: CATSAGTEAFF

size: -
J: TRBJ2-1
D: -
V: TRBV12-5
DNA: TGTGCTAGTGGTCCTGGTGGGGGGTACAATGAGCAGTTCTTC
CDR3: CASGPGGGYNEQFF

size: -
J: TRBJ1-5
D: -
V: TRBV12-3/TRBV12-4
DNA: TGTGCCAGCAGTTCCGACGGTTATAGCAATCAGCCCCAGCATTTT
CDR3: CASSSDGYSNQPQHF

size: -
J: TRBJ2-3
D: -
V: TRBV5-6
DNA: TGTGCCAGCAGTAACTCTGATCGCACAGATACGCAGTATTTT
CDR3: CASSNSDRTDTQYF

size: -
J: TRBJ1-4
D: TRBD1
V: TRBV20-1
DNA: TGCAGTGCTAGAGATGCGGAGGGGGCGCATTCTGAAAAACTGTTTTTT
CDR3: CSARDAEGAHSEKLFF

size: -
J: TRBJ2-1
D: -
V: TRBV18
DNA: TGTGCCAGCTCACCAGGGGCGGATAAGTTCTTC
CDR3: CASSPGADKFF

size: -
J: TRBJ1-6
D: -
V: TRBV7-9
DNA: TGTGCCAGCAGCTTAGAGGTTTCACCCCTCCACTTT
CDR3: CASSLEVSPLHF

size: -
J: TRBJ2-1
D: -
V: TRBV5-1
DNA: TGCGCCAGCAGCTTGCTCCGGGATCAGCAGTTCTTC
CDR3: CASSLLRDQQFF

size: -
J: TRBJ2-7
D: TRBD1
V: TRBV12-3/TRBV12-4
DNA: TGTGCCAGCAGCCTAAACCGGGACAGGGACCACGAGCAGTACTTC
CDR3: CASSLNRDRDHEQYF

size: few
J: TRBJ2-7
D: TRBD2
V: TRBV20-1
DNA: TGCAGTGCTAGCAGGGCGGGGAGGGCCTACGAGCAGTACTTC
CDR3: CSASRAGRAYEQYF

size: -
J: TRBJ1-6
D: TRBD1
V: TRBV6-5
DNA: TGTGCCAGCAGTACAGGGGGGCTGTATAATTCACCCCTCCACTTT
CDR3: CASSTGGLYNSPLHF

size: few
J: TRBJ1-2
D: -
V: TRBV5-4
DNA: TGTGCCAGCAGATTGCCTAGTTTAGGGTCTGGCTACACCTTC
CDR3: CASRLPSLGSGYTF

size: few
J: TRBJ2-4
D: -
V: TRBV7-6
DNA: TGTGCCAGCTCGGGCAGAGGGGACATTCAGTACTTC
CDR3: CASSGRGDIQYF

size: many
J: TRBJ2-2
D: -
V: TRBV4-1
DNA: TGCGCCAGCAGCCCGCCAGGTCTGAACACCGGGGAGCTGTTTTTT
CDR3: CASSPPGLNTGELFF

size: few
J: TRBJ1-1
D: TRBD1
V: TRBV28
DNA: TGTGCCAGCAGACTCTCAGGGGGCGAGAGCACTGAAGCTTTCTTT
CDR3: CASRLSGGESTEAFF

size: -
J: TRBJ2-4
D: TRBD2
V: TRBV6-2/TRBV6-3
DNA: TGTGCCAGCAGTTTCTTCCGGGACTATGAAAACATTCAGTACTTC
CDR3: CASSFFRDYENIQYF

size: -
J: TRBJ2-3
D: TRBD2
V: TRBV12-3/TRBV12-4
DNA: TGTGCCAGCAGTCTCAGGACTAGCGGGGGGGCCCGCACAGATACGCAGTATTTT
CDR3: CASSLRTSGGARTDTQYF

size: few
J: TRBJ2-7
D: TRBD2
V: TRBV20-1
DNA: TGCAGTGCTAGCTCCCCGACTAGCGGGGCCTACGAGCAGTACTTC
CDR3: CSASSPTSGAYEQYF

size: few
J: TRBJ1-4
D: -
V: TRBV6-5
DNA: TGTGCCAGCAGCCGTGACAGTAGGGCTAATGAAAAACTGTTTTTT
CDR3: CASSRDSRANEKLFF

size: -
J: TRBJ1-1
D: -
V: TRBV6-6
DNA: TGTGCCAGCAGTTACGGAGGGGGAGGCACTGAAGCTTTCTTT
CDR3: CASSYGGGGTEAFF

size: few
J: TRBJ1-1
D: TRBD1
V: TRBV7-6
DNA: TGTGCCAGCAGCTTGGGACAGGGGTTTGAAAACACTGAAGCTTTCTTT
CDR3: CASSLGQGFENTEAFF

size: -
J: TRBJ2-7
D: TRBD1
V: TRBV4-2
DNA: TGTGCCAGCAGCCAAAACCGGGACAGCCGCTACGAGCAGTACTTC
CDR3: CASSQNRDSRYEQYF

size: few
J: TRBJ1-1
D: -
V: TRBV3-1
DNA: TGTGCCAGCATTGTACAAGGGGGCACTGAAGCTTTCTTT
CDR3: CASIVQGGTEAFF

size: -
J: TRBJ2-5
D: -
V: TRBV5-6
DNA: TGTGCCAGCAGCTTGCTAGCCGGGGAGACCCAGTACTTC
CDR3: CASSLLAGETQYF

size: few
J: TRBJ1-2
D: TRBD1
V: TRBV9
DNA: TGTGCCAGCAGCGTAGTCGACAGGGGGCTAATCGGCTACACCTTC
CDR3: CASSVVDRGLIGYTF

size: few
J: TRBJ2-3
D: -
V: TRBV6-6
DNA: TGTGCCAGCAGCTCCAGGGACTCAGATACGCAGTATTTT
CDR3: CASSSRDSDTQYF

size: few
J: TRBJ1-4
D: -
V: TRBV7-9
DNA: TGTGCCAGCAGCCCCCAAGGGTCCTCTCGGGGGTATTTT
CDR3: CASSPQGSSRGYF

size: many
J: TRBJ2-5
D: -
V: TRBV18
DNA: TGTGCCAGCTCACCGGACGGCCAAGAGACCCAGTACTTC
CDR3: CASSPDGQETQYF

size: many
J: TRBJ2-1
D: TRBD2
V: TRBV5-1
DNA: TGCGCCAGCAGCTTGGGCGGGGGGGCTTTGGATGAGCAGTTCTTC
CDR3: CASSLGGGALDEQFF

size: few
J: TRBJ1-1
D: -
V: TRBV4-2
DNA: TGTGCCAGCAGCCAAGATATAACAGGGAAGGAAGCTTTCTTT
CDR3: CASSQDITGKEAFF

size: -
J: TRBJ1-1
D: TRBD1
V: TRBV11-2
DNA: TGTGCCAGCAGCTCGGACAGGGGCGTCGAAGCTTTCTTT
CDR3: CASSSDRGVEAFF

size: -
J: TRBJ1-2
D: -
V: TRBV7-2
DNA: TGTGCCAGCAGCTTGCAGGTGACTTCTCTCTATGGCTACACCTTC
CDR3: CASSLQVTSLYGYTF

size: -
J: TRBJ2-5
D: TRBD2
V: TRBV6-2/TRBV6-3
DNA: TGTGCCAGCAGTTCCTTCCGGCTAGCGGGGAACCAAGAGACCCAGTACTTC
CDR3: CASSSFRLAGNQETQYF

size: many
J: TRBJ1-1
D: -
V: TRBV5-5
DNA: TGTGCCAGCAGCCGTGCCTGGGCGCCGAACACTGAAGCTTTCTTT
CDR3: CASSRAWAPNTEAFF

size: -
J: TRBJ1-5
D: TRBD1
V: TRBV11-1
DNA: TGTGCCAGCAGCGAAGAAGGGGGCGATCAGCCCCAGCATTTT
CDR3: CASSEEGGDQPQHF

size: -
J: TRBJ2-5
D: TRBD1
V: TRBV7-3
DNA: TGTGCCAGCAGCTTGAACAGGGGGCGAGGAGAGACCCAGTACTTC
CDR3: CASSLNRGRGETQYF

size: many
J: TRBJ2-5
D: TRBD2
V: TRBV6-5
DNA: TGTGCCAGCAGTTCCGCGGGAGGGGTAGAGACCCAGTACTTC
CDR3: CASSSAGGVETQYF

size: many
J: TRBJ1-1
D: -
V: TRBV29-1
DNA: TGTACAGGTCTGAGGAACACTGAAGCTTTCTTT
CDR3: CTGLRNTEAFF

size: -
J: TRBJ2-1
D: -
V: TRBV7-6
DNA: TGTGCCAGCAGCAAACAGGGCCGGGAGCAGTTCTTC
CDR3: CASSKQGREQFF

size: -
J: TRBJ2-7
D: -
V: TRBV3-1
DNA: TGTGCCAGCAGCCGGACTACCATGTTGGTCGAGCAGTACTTC
CDR3: CASSRTTMLVEQYF

size: -
J: TRBJ1-2
D: TRBD1
V: TRBV29-1
DNA: TGCAGCGTTGAAGATCACAGGGGTGTGGATGGCTACACCTTC
CDR3: CSVEDHRGVDGYTF

size: few
J: TRBJ2-5
D: -
V: TRBV6-6
DNA: TGTGCCAGCAGCCTCCAAACAGAGACCCAGTACTTC
CDR3: CASSLQTETQYF

size: many
J: TRBJ1-1
D: -
V: TRBV5-1
DNA: TGCGCCAGCAGCCTTGCCAGGGGCGGGGACACTGAAGCTTTCTTT
CDR3: CASSLARGGDTEAFF

size: few
J: TRBJ1-5
D: -
V: TRBV18
DNA: TGTGCCAGCTCACCTTATACGGGGGGCCGTCAGCCCCAGCATTTT
CDR3: CASSPYTGGRQPQHF

size: once
J: TRBJ1-6
D: -
V: TRBV6-1
DNA: TGTGCCAGCTACTCTCGGGTTGGTGGTTCACCCCTCCACTTT
CDR3: CASYSRVGGSPLHF

size: -
J: TRBJ1-1
D: TRBD1
V: TRBV4-1
DNA: TGCGCCAGCAGCCCCGACAGGGTCGAAGCTTTCTTT
CDR3: CASSPDRVEAFF

size: few
J: TRBJ1-1
D: -
V: TRBV6-5
DNA: -
CDR3: CASRITGARSFLW

size: few
J: TRBJ2-1
D: -
V: TRBV24-1
DNA: TGTGCCACCAGTGAAAACAGGGAGTATAGGCATGAGCAGTTCTTC
CDR3: CATSENREYRHEQFF

size: many
J: TRBJ1-3
D: -
V: TRBV4-1
DNA: TGCGCCAGCAGCCAAACGGAGCAGACTGGAAACACCATATATTTT
CDR3: CASSQTEQTGNTIYF

size: many
J: TRBJ2-2
D: TRBD1
V: TRBV12-3/TRBV12-4
DNA: TGTGCCAGCAGCCCTCGACAGGGGGCGACCGGGGAGCTGTTTTTT
CDR3: CASSPRQGATGELFF

size: -
J: TRBJ2-5
D: TRBD2
V: TRBV5-4
DNA: TGTGCCAGCAGCCTGACGCGGGGGCAAGAGACCCAGTACTTC
CDR3: CASSLTRGQETQYF